The clone carrying this T cell receptor (beta chain) qualifies as medium-sized. Its target is not known. This entry belongs to a study of cytomegalovirus exposure and HLA in healthy donors. Findings of the study overall: Most TCRs appeared rarely, but some public TCRs recurred in many donors. Earlier analysis yielded a pattern in which most TCR beta V segments were productive about 90% or about 30% of the time. Excluded: some indistinguishable V segments such as TRBV6-2 and TRBV6-3.

13 Jbeta primers and 60 Vbeta primers were used for the PCR. The data were produced by immunoSEQ multiplex PCR, yet TCRdb's version contains in-frame clones alone and is incomplete. The repertoire holds tens of thousands of clones, with around 73% as singletons. Trimming at V came to 4 bases and at J to 4 bases, leaving 2 bases not matched to a gene. Germline V gene sequence: CDR1 SQVTM, CDR2 ANQGSEA. The CDR3 sequence is 13 residues long. The chain uses TRBV29-1 and TRBJ1-5; 9 bases map to TRBD1. The sequenced sample was PBMCs. The TCR was taken from a man aged 45-65 years in good health and CMV-seronegative. DNA of the CDR3: TGCAGCGTTGCACAGGGGGCGAATCAGCCCCAGCATTTT. It is translated as CSVAQGANQPQHF.